This T cell receptor beta chain was found in a study of vaccination and CD4 T cells after COVID-19. Described treatment: roughly nine-day PBMC culture with coronavirus spike peptide pools or control peptides (ViraFEST assay). Trimming took 0 bases from V and 9 from J; bases not matched to a gene: 14. This CDR3 has 18 residues. Germline lookup yields CDR1 MNHEY and CDR2 SVGAGI. This clonotype appeared a few times. Antigen unknown. The Oncomine TCR Beta short-read assay sequenced DNA from cultured CD4+ T cells. TCRdb fed the PCR reads into MiXCR, producing one record per CDR3 protein. Seen here are some 16,000 distinct CDR3 sequences, 53% observed once, and the top ten hold under 13%.

The TCR sequence derives from a human donor who had recovered from COVID-19. Sequenced material: CD4+ T cells from blood, cultured in vitro. The chain carries TRBV6-5 and TRBJ1-6, with 7 bases fitting TRBD1. The DNA of the CDR3 is TGTGCCAGCAGTTACTCGGTGGGTCGCCGGGACAGAAGTTCACCCCTCCACTTT. This sequence encodes CASSYSVGRRDRSSPLHF.